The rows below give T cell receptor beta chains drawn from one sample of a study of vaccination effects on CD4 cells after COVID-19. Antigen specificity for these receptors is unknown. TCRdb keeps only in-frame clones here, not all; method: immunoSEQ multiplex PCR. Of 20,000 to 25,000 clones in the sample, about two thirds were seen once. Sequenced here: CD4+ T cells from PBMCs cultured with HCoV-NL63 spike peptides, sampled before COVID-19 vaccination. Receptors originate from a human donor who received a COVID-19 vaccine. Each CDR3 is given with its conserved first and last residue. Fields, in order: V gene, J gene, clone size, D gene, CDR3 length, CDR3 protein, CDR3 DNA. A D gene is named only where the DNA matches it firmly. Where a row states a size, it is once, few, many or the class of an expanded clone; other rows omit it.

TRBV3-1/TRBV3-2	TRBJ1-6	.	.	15	CASSQGQLYNSPLHF	TGTGCCAGCAGCCAAGGACAGCTGTATAATTCACCCCTCCACTTT
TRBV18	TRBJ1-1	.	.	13	CASSLKLNTEAFF	TGTGCCAGCTCTCTCAAGCTGAACACTGAAGCTTTCTTT
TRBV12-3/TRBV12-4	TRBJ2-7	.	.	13	CASSLEGSYEQYF	TGTGCCAGCAGTTTAGAGGGCTCCTACGAGCAGTACTTC
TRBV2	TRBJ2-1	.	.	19	CASSEALAIFLKNNNEQFF	TGTGCCAGCAGTGAAGCGCTAGCTATCTTCCTTAAAAACAACAATGAGCAGTTCTTC
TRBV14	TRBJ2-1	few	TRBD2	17	CASSLGPYGGGYNEQFF	TGTGCCAGCAGCTTAGGCCCCTACGGGGGGGGCTACAATGAGCAGTTCTTC
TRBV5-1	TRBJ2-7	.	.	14	CASSTDRIGGEQYF	TGCGCCAGCAGCACCGACAGGATCGGGGGGGAGCAGTACTTC
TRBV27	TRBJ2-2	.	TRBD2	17	CASSPRRLAGVGGELFF	TGTGCCAGCAGTCCGAGGAGACTAGCGGGAGTAGGCGGGGAGCTGTTTTTT
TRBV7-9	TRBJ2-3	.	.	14	CASSRGGGTDTQYF	TGTGCCAGCAGCCGAGGCGGGGGCACAGATACGCAGTATTTT
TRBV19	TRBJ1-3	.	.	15	CASSMTTFSGNTIYF	TGTGCCAGTAGTATGACGACATTTTCAGGAAACACCATATATTTT
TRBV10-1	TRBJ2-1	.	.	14	CASSGSSSYNEQFF	TGCGCCAGCAGTGGTAGTAGCTCCTACAATGAGCAGTTCTTC
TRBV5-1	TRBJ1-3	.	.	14	CASSLGSSGNTIYF	TGCGCCAGCAGCTTGGGAAGCTCTGGAAACACCATATATTTT
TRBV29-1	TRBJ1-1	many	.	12	CSVRTTNTEAFF	TGCAGCGTCCGAACAACGAACACTGAAGCTTTCTTT
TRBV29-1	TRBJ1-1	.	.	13	CSIRTGKGTEAFF	TGCAGCATTCGGACGGGGAAGGGGACTGAAGCTTTCTTT
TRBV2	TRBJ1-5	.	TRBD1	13	CASSGDRVQPQHF	TGTGCCAGCAGTGGCGACAGGGTTCAGCCCCAGCATTTT
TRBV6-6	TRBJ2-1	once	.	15	CASTLEQSSYNEQFF	TGTGCCAGCACCTTAGAGCAAAGCTCCTACAATGAGCAGTTCTTC
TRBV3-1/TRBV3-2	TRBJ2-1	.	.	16	CASSHLDGITYNEQFF	TGTGCCAGCAGCCATCTCGACGGTATTACCTACAATGAGCAGTTCTTC
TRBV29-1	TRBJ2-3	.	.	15	CSGREIWEGTDTQYF	TGCAGCGGCAGGGAAATCTGGGAGGGCACAGATACGCAGTATTTT
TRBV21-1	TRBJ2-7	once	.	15	CASSKVKGRLYEQYF	TGTGCCAGCAGCAAAGTGAAGGGGCGCCTCTACGAGCAGTACTTC
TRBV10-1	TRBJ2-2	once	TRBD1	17	CASSDDRGAENTGELFF	TGCGCCAGCAGTGATGACAGGGGCGCGGAAAACACCGGGGAGCTGTTTTTT
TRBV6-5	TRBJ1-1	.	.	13	CASNRNWNTEAFF	TGTGCCAGCAACAGGAACTGGAACACTGAAGCTTTCTTT
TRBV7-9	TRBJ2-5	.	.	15	CASSLAGSSWETQYF	TGTGCCAGCAGCTTAGCGGGGTCTAGCTGGGAGACCCAGTACTTC
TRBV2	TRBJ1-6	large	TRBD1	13	CADRGGGDSPLHF	TGTGCAGACAGGGGAGGTGGAGATTCACCCCTCCACTTT
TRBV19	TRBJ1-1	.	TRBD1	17	CASSILVSGQRNTEAFF	TGTGCCAGTAGTATTCTCGTTTCGGGACAGCGGAACACTGAAGCTTTCTTT
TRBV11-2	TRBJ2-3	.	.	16	CASSLGGATYTDTQYF	TGTGCCAGCAGCTTAGGGGGGGCTACCTACACAGATACGCAGTATTTT
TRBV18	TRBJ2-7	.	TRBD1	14	CASSPGQGPEGQYF	TGTGCCAGCTCACCGGGACAGGGGCCTGAAGGGCAGTACTTC
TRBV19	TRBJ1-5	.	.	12	CASNLLNQPQHF	TGTGCCAGTAACCTTCTCAATCAGCCCCAGCATTTT
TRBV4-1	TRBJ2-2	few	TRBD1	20	CASSPPFGGQGGWHTGELFF	TGCGCCAGCAGCCCCCCGTTTGGGGGACAGGGGGGATGGCACACCGGGGAGCTGTTTTTT
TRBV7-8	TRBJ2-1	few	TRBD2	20	CASSLFRAGVSLRSYNEQFF	TGTGCCAGCAGCTTATTCCGAGCGGGAGTCTCCCTTAGGTCCTACAATGAGCAGTTCTTC
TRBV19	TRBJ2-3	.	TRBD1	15	CASSIIDRVTDTQYF	TGTGCCAGTAGTATTATCGACAGGGTAACAGATACGCAGTATTTT
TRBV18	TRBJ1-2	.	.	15	CASSPQNQGPYGYTF	TGTGCCAGCTCACCGCAGAACCAGGGCCCATATGGCTACACCTTC
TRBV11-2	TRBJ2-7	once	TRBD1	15	CASSPIKGQGNEQYF	TGTGCCAGCAGCCCCATCAAAGGACAGGGCAACGAGCAGTACTTC
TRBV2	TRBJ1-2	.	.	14	CASTLGGFPYGYTF	TGTGCCAGCACCCTCGGGGGGTTTCCCTATGGCTACACCTTC
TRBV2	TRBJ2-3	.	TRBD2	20	CASTQPGTRAARTSTDTQYF	TGTGCCAGCACACAACCCGGGACTAGAGCGGCCCGGACTAGCACAGATACGCAGTATTTT
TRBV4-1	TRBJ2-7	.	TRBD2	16	CASSRGGLAAPWEQYF	TGCGCCAGCAGCCGGGGGGGTCTAGCGGCGCCTTGGGAGCAGTACTTC
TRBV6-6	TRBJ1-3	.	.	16	CASTQSPLISGNTIYF	TGTGCCAGCACCCAATCTCCCCTCATCTCTGGAAACACCATATATTTT
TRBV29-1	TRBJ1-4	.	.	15	CSVEDLAPTGEKLFF	TGCAGCGTTGAAGATCTGGCGCCGACGGGCGAAAAACTGTTTTTT
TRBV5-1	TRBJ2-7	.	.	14	CASSLRAPGHEQYF	TGCGCCAGCAGCTTGAGGGCCCCCGGCCACGAGCAGTACTTC
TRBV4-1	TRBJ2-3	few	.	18	CASSQVQLSFGGTDTQYF	TGCGCCAGCAGCCAAGTACAGCTATCTTTTGGAGGAACAGATACGCAGTATTTT
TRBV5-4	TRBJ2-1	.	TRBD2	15	CASSSALAGGNEQFF	TGTGCCAGCAGCTCAGCACTAGCGGGGGGTAATGAGCAGTTCTTC
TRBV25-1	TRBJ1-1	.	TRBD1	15	CASSEEGGADTEAFF	TGTGCCAGCAGTGAAGAAGGGGGCGCGGACACTGAAGCTTTCTTT
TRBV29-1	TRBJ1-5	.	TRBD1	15	CSVLIAGTGDQPQHF	TGCAGCGTTTTAATAGCCGGGACAGGGGATCAGCCCCAGCATTTT
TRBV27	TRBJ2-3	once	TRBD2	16	CASSSPLAGGTDTQYF	TGTGCCAGCAGTTCCCCACTAGCGGGTGGTACAGATACGCAGTATTTT
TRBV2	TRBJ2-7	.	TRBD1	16	CASSAPLWTGAGEQYF	TGTGCCAGCAGTGCTCCCCTTTGGACAGGGGCGGGCGAGCAGTACTTC
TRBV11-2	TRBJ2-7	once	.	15	CASSLTSGVRYEQYF	TGTGCCAGCAGCTTAACATCAGGGGTGAGGTACGAGCAGTACTTC
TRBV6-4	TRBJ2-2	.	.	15	CASSDIGGNTGELFF	TGTGCCAGCAGTGACATCGGGGGGAACACCGGGGAGCTGTTTTTT
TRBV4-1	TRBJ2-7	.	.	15	CASSQDRTDRYEQYF	TGCGCCAGCAGCCAAGACCGGACTGACAGGTACGAGCAGTACTTC
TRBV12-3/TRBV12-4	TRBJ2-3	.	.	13	CASSLDVSDTQYF	TGTGCCAGCAGCTTGGACGTGTCAGATACGCAGTATTTT
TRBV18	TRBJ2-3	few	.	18	CASSPPVGELYVSDTQYF	TGTGCCAGCTCACCACCGGTTGGCGAGTTGTATGTTTCAGATACGCAGTATTTT
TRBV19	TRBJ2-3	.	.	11	CASSIRSTQYF	TGTGCCAGTAGTATCCGTTCTACGCAGTATTTT
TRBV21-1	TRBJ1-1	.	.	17	CASSMFRDRGVWTEAFF	TGTGCCAGCAGCATGTTCCGAGACAGGGGAGTATGGACTGAAGCTTTCTTT
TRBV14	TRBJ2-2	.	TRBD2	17	CASSQVAGGWNTGELFF	TGTGCCAGCAGCCAAGTAGCGGGGGGCTGGAACACCGGGGAGCTGTTTTTT
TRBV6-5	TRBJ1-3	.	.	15	CASSRQGSSGNTIYF	TGTGCCAGCAGCCGTCAGGGAAGCTCTGGAAACACCATATATTTT
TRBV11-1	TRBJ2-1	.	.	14	CASSRDSPLKEQFF	TGTGCCAGCAGCCGGGACTCGCCCTTAAAGGAGCAGTTCTTC
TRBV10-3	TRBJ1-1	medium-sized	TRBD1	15	CAISESGTVNTEAFF	TGTGCCATCAGTGAGTCCGGGACAGTGAACACTGAAGCTTTCTTT
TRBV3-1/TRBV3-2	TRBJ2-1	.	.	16	CASSQAAFSSYNEQFF	TGTGCCAGCAGCCAAGCTGCCTTTTCCTCCTACAATGAGCAGTTCTTC
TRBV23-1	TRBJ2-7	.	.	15	CASSQPPLAYYEQYF	TGCGCCAGCAGTCAGCCGCCCCTAGCTTACTACGAGCAGTACTTC